Given below is one T cell receptor beta chain in context. The antigen remains unidentified. The sample belongs to a study of T-cell reconstitution after alpha-beta-depleted transplantation in children. General study findings and limits: The origin of alpha-beta T cells about two months after transplant was reportedly several hundred expanded graft clones.

As it was prepared, the TCRbeta library received unique molecular identifiers. MiXCR, run by TCRdb on the PCR reads, gives a single entry per CDR3 protein. The sample consists of 550,000 to 600,000 distinct CDR3 sequences, approximately 22% of them appearing once. The CDR3 is 16 residues long. V gave up 7 bases and J gave up 1 base; unmatched junction bases: 12. The germline V gene has CDR1 ENHRY and CDR2 SYGVKD. The rearrangement links TRBV10-3 to TRBJ1-1, with TRBD1 matching over 7 bases. The TCR comes from a boy under three years old who had a stem cell transplant for acute myeloid leukemia, so the T cells may come from the graft donor. The material was PBMCs, mostly from graft donor cells, obtained 360 days after TCRalphabeta/CD19-depleted stem cell transplant. CDR3 nucleotides: TGTGCCATCACCCGAAGGGGGGACAGCCCGAACACTGAAGCTTTCTTT. Protein: CAITRRGDSPNTEAFF.